These 19 T cell receptor beta chains were all obtained from the same sample, sequenced in a study of T cells in pancreatic ductal adenocarcinoma. Data came from immunoSEQ multiplex PCR; TCRdb stores just in-frame clones and leaves some out. Of 7,500 to 9,000 clones detected, 85% to 90% appear once; the ten largest clones hold less than 4%. Surgery without prior neoadjuvant therapy was the treatment of the selected pancreatic ductal adenocarcinoma patients. The specimen was PBMCs. The receptors shown here come from a human donor with pancreatic ductal adenocarcinoma.

This chain links TRBV13 with TRBJ1-2; 11 bases are shared with TRBD1. CDR1 and CDR2 from the germline V gene are PRHDT and FYEKMQ (reference sequence). The CDR3 has 14 residues. V trimming: 5 bases; J trimming: 7 bases; junction bases outside the gene matches: 6. The CDR3 coding sequence is TGTGCCAGCAGCCAGATTGGACAGGGGGCTGGCTACACCTTC. Amino acid sequence: CASSQIGQGAGYTF.

This sequence joins TRBV7-9 and TRBJ2-1; 13 bases are a match to TRBD2. The germline V gene has CDR1 SEHNR and CDR2 FQNEAQ (reference sequence). CDR3 length: 16 amino acids. V was clipped by 2 bases and J by 7 bases; unmatched bases: 5. The DNA of the CDR3 is TGTGCCAGCAGCTTAACTAGCGGGGGGGTGTGGAATGAGCAGTTCTTC. This encodes CASSLTSGGVWNEQFF.

The V and J genes are TRBV6-5 and TRBJ1-1; the match to TRBD1 covers 8 bases. V lost 5 bases to trimming and J lost 4 bases; unmatched junction nucleotides: 9. Per germline, CDR1 MNHEY and CDR2 SVGAGI. This CDR3 is 15 amino acids long. CDR3 sequence: CASSPSGQGVTEAFF. DNA for the CDR3: TGTGCCAGCAGTCCCTCAGGACAGGGCGTCACTGAAGCTTTCTTT.

The rearrangement uses TRBV4-2 and TRBJ2-5; D possibly corresponds to TRBD2 (5 bases). V lost 5 bases, J lost 5 bases, and 18 bases lay in between. Germline-derived CDR1 and CDR2 are LGHNA and YNFKEQ. There are 15 residues in the CDR3. CDR3 bases: TGTGCCAGCAGCTCGCAGACGGCACCGGGGGAGACCCAGTACTTC. Translating gives CASSSQTAPGETQYF.

The chain employs TRBV19 and TRBJ2-2; TRBD2 matches 8 bases. Losses at the gene ends were 5 bases for V and 0 bases for J; bases not matched to a gene: 2. Looked up from germline, CDR1 is LNHDA and CDR2 is SQIVND (reference sequence). There are 15 residues in the CDR3. This CDR3 is CASSSGGPNTGELFF. The CDR3 bases are TGTGCCAGTAGTTCGGGAGGGCCGAACACCGGGGAGCTGTTTTTT.

The chain combines TRBV9 with TRBJ2-1; perhaps TRBD2 as D (6 bases). Germline lookup yields CDR1 SGDLS and CDR2 YYNGEE. This CDR3 has 13 residues. Trimming left V 0 bases short and J 6 bases short, with 7 bases between. In DNA, the CDR3 is TGTGCCAGCAGCGTAGATAGCGGCAATGAGCAGTTCTTC. This translates into CASSVDSGNEQFF.

CDR3 loop: CASSLGTSGGAETQYF. In DNA form, the CDR3 reads TGTGCCAGCAGCTTAGGGACTAGCGGGGGGGCAGAGACCCAGTACTTC. The J gene is TRBJ2-5, the V gene TRBV7-2, with 15 nucleotides matching TRBD2. The J segment lost 4 bases and the V segment lost 1 base, leaving 1 base of the junction unmatched. Germline CDR1 SGHTA, CDR2 FQGNSA. The CDR3 spans 16 residues. Based on the CDR3 plus reference TRBV7-2 and TRBJ2-5, the full variable domain is GAGVSQSPSNKVTEKGKDVELRCDPISGHTALYWYRQSLGQGLEFLIYFQGNSAPDKSGLPSDRFSAERTGGSVSTLTIQRTQQEDSAVYLCASSLGTSGGAETQYFGPGTRLLVL.

The chain employs TRBV6-1 and TRBJ2-5, with D possibly matching TRBD2 (6 bases). Trimming took 2 bases from V and 4 from J, leaving 11 bases between them. The CDR3 totals 14 residues. CDR1 MNHNS and CDR2 SASEGT come from the germline V gene. The CDR3, as DNA: TGTGCCAGCAGTGAAACGCTAGCGAGAGAGACCCAGTACTTC. Protein sequence: CASSETLARETQYF.

The V gene is TRBV5-5, the J gene TRBJ1-1; weak D call: TRBD1 (5 bases). V lost 4 bases to trimming and J lost 1 base, with 17 bases between them. The germline gives CDR1 SGHKS, CDR2 YYEKEE (reference sequence). The CDR3 sequence is 16 residues long. The CDR3 sequence: CASSPKSGGGNTEAFF. The CDR3 DNA sequence: TGTGCCAGCAGCCCTAAATCCGGGGGTGGGAACACTGAAGCTTTCTTT.

The rearrangement links TRBV19 to TRBJ1-3, with 9 bases lining up with TRBD1. The CDR3 contains 19 residues. Germline lookup yields CDR1 LNHDA and CDR2 SQIVND (reference sequence). Losses at the gene ends were 6 bases for V and 0 bases for J; bases not matched to a gene: 15. The DNA for the CDR3 is TGTGCCAGTAGCCGAGAGGGACAGGGCTCCTTTTTCTCTGGAAACACCATATATTTT. Translating it yields CASSREGQGSFFSGNTIYF.

The rearrangement joins TRBV9 to TRBJ2-1, with 7 bases fitting TRBD2. Trimming at V came to 0 bases and at J to 2 bases, leaving 2 bases not matched to a gene. Germline V CDR1 and CDR2: SGDLS, YYNGEE. The CDR3 has 15 residues. The CDR3 loop is CASSVALAAYNEQFF. The CDR3 DNA follows: TGTGCCAGCAGCGTAGCCCTAGCGGCCTACAATGAGCAGTTCTTC.

This clone occurred a few times. The chain carries TRBV29-1 and TRBJ1-1; 7 positions agree with TRBD1. The CDR3 runs to 15 residues. The germline gives CDR1 SQVTM, CDR2 ANQGSEA. V shed 6 bases and J 1 base; nucleotides not matched to a gene: 11. Here the CDR3 DNA reads TGCAGCGTGGTCGACAGGGTCTATGGGAACACTGAAGCTTTCTTT. It is translated as CSVVDRVYGNTEAFF.

The rearrangement links TRBV27 to TRBJ2-3; 7 nucleotides align to TRBD1. Looked up from germline, CDR1 is MNHEY and CDR2 is SMNVEV (reference sequence). There are 14 residues in the CDR3. Trimming removed 6 bases from V and 3 bases from J; junction bases left unmatched: 6. The CDR3 sequence is CASSRDSRTDTQYF. The CDR3 region has the DNA TGTGCCAGCAGCCGGGACAGTCGGACAGATACGCAGTATTTT.

This clone was found once. This chain uses TRBV4-3 with TRBJ2-1; 10 positions match TRBD1. CDR1 and CDR2 (germline): LGHNA, YSLEER. The CDR3 sequence is 16 residues long. V dropped 1 base and J dropped 10; count of bases not matched to a gene: 10. The CDR3, as DNA: TGCGCCAGCAGCCAAGCCGGGACAGGGGCCTTCAGGGAGCAGTTCTTC. Amino acid sequence: CASSQAGTGAFREQFF.

The rearrangement joins TRBV6-6 to TRBJ1-2; TRBD1 aligns across 10 bases. V gave up 2 bases and J gave up 4 bases; unmatched junction bases: 1. Germline CDR1 MNHNY, CDR2 SVGAGI (reference sequence). The CDR3 is 14 amino acids. The CDR3 is CASSYGDRGYGYTF. In DNA form, the CDR3 reads TGTGCCAGCAGTTACGGGGACAGGGGCTATGGCTACACCTTC.

This clone was detected only once. The V gene is TRBV5-1, the J gene TRBJ2-2, with 10 bases aligning to TRBD1. V gave up 4 bases and J gave up 4 bases; unmatched junction bases: 4. The germline CDR1 and CDR2 sequences are SGHRS and YFSETQ. The length of the CDR3 is 15 residues. For the CDR3, the DNA is TGCGCCAGCAGCGCCGACAGGGGGCTCACCGGGGAGCTGTTTTTT. Residues: CASSADRGLTGELFF.

V gene TRBV6-5 combines with J gene TRBJ1-4, with no clear D. Trimming took off 6 bases at V and 3 bases at J, with 11 bases between the two ends. CDR3 size: 14 residues. CDR1 is MNHEY, CDR2 SVGAGI, per germline. The CDR3 DNA is TGTGCCAGCAGAGATGGCGGTTCTAATGAAAAACTGTTTTTT. As protein: CASRDGGSNEKLFF.

Regarding this clone: A read error may produce the germline difference seen at one junction end. This chain uses TRBV2 with TRBJ2-3; 8 bases match TRBD1. The length of the CDR3 is 16 residues. The germline V gene encodes CDR1 SNHLY and CDR2 FYNNEI. The DNA of the CDR3 is TGTGCCAGCAGTGTAACGGGCTCAGGGGGCGCGGATAGGCAGTATTTT. This translates into CASSVTGSGGADRQYF.

J is TRBJ2-5 and V is TRBV6-1; 7 nucleotides line up with TRBD2. The CDR3 has 12 amino acids. Germline-derived CDR1 and CDR2 are MNHNS and SASEGT. The junction had 5 bases not matched to a gene; V was cut back by 8 bases and J by 5 bases. The CDR3 nucleotides are TGTGCCAGCGGGAGGGGCTGGGAGACCCAGTACTTC. This sequence encodes CASGRGWETQYF.